One TCR beta chain is described in this entry. The antigen is not known. The data originate from a study of T cells in Graves' hyperthyroidism and ophthalmopathy. General observations from the study: Most thyroid clonotypes that were expanded above 0.001 also turned up in blood.

The TCR beta CDR3 regions underwent amplification using RNA transcripts as the source. A first-round RT-PCR of the TCR CDR3 used the HTBI primer set. TCRdb itself ran the multiplex PCR reads through MiXCR, one entry per CDR3 protein. The repertoire includes 640,000 or so distinct CDR3 sequences, about 14% of them detected once, and roughly 6.9% sits in the top ten. The germline V gene encodes CDR1 SGHRS and CDR2 YFSETQ. This CDR3 is 16 amino acids long. Trimming removed 1 base from V and 0 bases from J; junction bases left unmatched: 2. J is TRBJ1-3 and V is TRBV5-1; 9 bases map to TRBD1. This clonotype originated in a woman aged 18-29 years with Graves' ophthalmopathy. The material sequenced was blood. CDR3 coding DNA: TGCGCCAGCAGCTTGACAGGGGGCGACTCTGGAAACACCATATATTTT. It yields the protein CASSLTGGDSGNTIYF.